The source of this T cell receptor beta chain is a study of CD8+CD57+ T cells in acquired aplastic anemia. About the study: Each DNA sample taken from sorted CD4+ and CD8+ cells came to about 3 ug on average.

As for this clonotype: Its antigen remains unknown.

Per germline, CDR1 LNHDA and CDR2 SQIVND (reference sequence). The CDR3 length is 13 residues. The V and J ends lost 8 bases and 0 bases respectively, with 10 bases between them. Genomic DNA served as template for TCR beta VDJ and CDR3 profiling. TCRdb called the reads again in MiXCR, with one record for every CDR3 protein. The sample has some 290,000 distinct CDR3 sequences; around 60% are singletons. Study-level results: Patient and control CD8+ Simpson's diversity was not significantly different. Patients and controls shared around 30 CD8+ CDR3 sequences.

The sample was sorted CD4+, CD8+, or CD8+CD57+ T cells (not recorded which) from PBMCs. The receptor was derived from a human donor with severe aplastic anemia or a healthy control (not recorded which). This sequence joins TRBV19 and TRBJ1-2; TRBD1 might be the D (5 bases). The CDR3 DNA is TGTGCCAGTTCGTGGGGGACTAACTATGGCTACACCTTC. The encoded protein is CASSWGTNYGYTF.